The 32 T cell receptor beta chains given below trace back to one sample, sequenced in a study of control samples from healthy donors and cancer patients. TCRdb's table, derived via immunoSEQ multiplex PCR, lists solely in-frame clones and lacks some. The sample has about 130,000 clones; about 93% are singletons. The source material was blood. The source is a man younger than 35 in good health.

The genes are TRBV28 and TRBJ2-7; D might be TRBD1 (5 bases). Germline CDR1 reads MDHEN; CDR2 reads SYDVKM. The CDR3 is 16 amino acids. Trimming shortened V by 3 bases and J by 2 bases, and 17 bases separated the two germline ends. The DNA of the CDR3 is TGTGCCAGCAGTTTCTGGACGGCTAAGGGGCCCTACGAGCAGTACTTC. Protein: CASSFWTAKGPYEQYF.

This clone was recorded once. This chain joins TRBV27 and TRBJ1-3; D not certain. The V end lost 3 bases, the J end lost 4 bases, and 7 bases lay between the germline ends. Germline V CDR1 and CDR2: MNHEY, SMNVEV (reference sequence). CDR3 size: 13 residues. The CDR3 coding sequence is TGTGCCAGCAGTTTGCGGATGGGAAACACCATATATTTT. It yields the protein CASSLRMGNTIYF.

The V gene is TRBV7-2, the J gene TRBJ2-2; D not resolved. Germline CDR1 is SGHTA and CDR2 is FQGNSA. Trimming shortened V by 2 bases and J by 1 base, and 8 bases separated the two germline ends. CDR3 length: 15 amino acids. CDR3 sequence reads: CASSLSMGNTGELFF. The DNA of the CDR3 is TGTGCCAGCAGCTTATCAATGGGGAACACCGGGGAGCTGTTTTTT.

This clone was seen once. This chain uses TRBV7-3 with TRBJ2-4; the match to TRBD2 covers 11 bases. V was pared by 5 bases and J by 6 bases, with 6 bases of the junction left unmatched. The CDR3 has 15 amino acids. CDR1 is SGHTA and CDR2 is FQGTGA in the germline V gene. The CDR3 nucleotides are TGTGCCAGCAGCGTACTAGCGGGAGTGGGAAACATTCAGTACTTC. Protein product: CASSVLAGVGNIQYF.

The rearrangement joins TRBV19 to TRBJ2-7; D is perhaps TRBD2 (5 bases). Germline assignment: CDR1 LNHDA and CDR2 SQIVND (reference sequence). CDR3 length: 12 residues. V gave up 3 bases and J gave up 4 bases, with 7 bases separating them. CDR3 protein: CASSMRGYEQYF. The CDR3 DNA reads as TGTGCCAGTAGTATGCGAGGGTACGAGCAGTACTTC.

The J gene is TRBJ2-7, the V gene TRBV7-8; D is possibly TRBD1 (7 bases). Germline CDR1 SGHVS, CDR2 FQNEAQ. The CDR3 is 16 amino acids. Trimming took 4 bases from V and 3 from J, leaving 19 bases between them. The CDR3 loop reads CASSSQGRSVNYEQYF. CDR3 sequence (DNA): TGTGCCAGCAGCTCACAGGGGAGGTCGGTCAACTACGAGCAGTACTTC.

V gene TRBV4-3 combines with J gene TRBJ2-1, with TRBD2 matching 13 bases. Germline loops: CDR1 LGHNA, CDR2 YSLEER. The CDR3 consists of 17 residues. Trimming at V came to 5 bases and at J to 7 bases, leaving 11 bases not matched to a gene. The CDR3 nucleotides read TGCGCCAGCAGCGGTACTCCGGGACTAGCGGGAAAAAATGAGCAGTTCTTC. It codes for CASSGTPGLAGKNEQFF.

V gene TRBV19 combines with J gene TRBJ1-5; tentative D call: TRBD1 (5 bases). The CDR3 is 13 amino acids. The V end lost 9 bases, the J end lost 7 bases, and 16 bases lay between the germline ends. Germline CDR1 is LNHDA and CDR2 is SQIVND (reference sequence). The DNA of the CDR3 is TGTGCCAGCGCAAGCGGGGGAGGCCAGCCCCAGCATTTT. Protein product: CASASGGGQPQHF.

The chain uses TRBV25-1 and TRBJ1-5; possible D gene TRBD1, 6 bases. CDR3 size: 14 residues. Germline V gene sequence: CDR1 MGHDK, CDR2 SYGVNS. V dropped 8 bases and J dropped 0 bases, with 11 bases sitting between them. The CDR3 here is CASQDRYSNQPQHF. The CDR3 DNA follows: TGTGCCAGCCAGGACAGATATAGCAATCAGCCCCAGCATTTT. Variable domain in full (rest from reference TRBV25-1 and TRBJ1-5): EADIYQTPRYLVIGTGKKITLECSQTMGHDKMYWYQQDPGMELHLIHYSYGVNSTEKGDLSSESTVSRIRTEHFPLTLESARPSHTSQYLCASQDRYSNQPQHFGDGTRLSIL.

The chain employs TRBV19 and TRBJ2-3; TRBD2 agrees at 11 bases. With 8 bases clipped from V and 7 bases from J, the junction kept 20 bases outside the gene matches. Germline CDR1 is LNHDA and CDR2 is SQIVND (reference sequence). The CDR3 is 18 residues long. CDR3 sequence (DNA): TGTGCCAGTTTTTCCGCACTTCCCGGGACTAGCGGTACGAATACGCAGTATTTT. Residues: CASFSALPGTSGTNTQYF.

The rearrangement links TRBV28 to TRBJ1-6; D is unclear. The CDR3 sequence is 12 residues long. Deletions cut 2 bases from V and 6 bases from J, with 2 bases between. Germline values: CDR1 MDHEN, CDR2 SYDVKM. The CDR3 here is CASSLLNSPLHF. The CDR3 region has the DNA TGTGCCAGCAGTTTACTTAATTCACCCCTCCACTTT.

This rearrangement joins TRBV2 to TRBJ2-7; TRBD1 matches 7 bases. This CDR3 contains 14 residues. Unmatched junction bases numbered 9, after V lost 5 bases and J lost 5 bases. Germline V lookup: CDR1 SNHLY, CDR2 FYNNEI. The CDR3 coding sequence is TGTGCCAGCAGTCCAGGACAGGCACTTGACGAGCAGTACGTC. This codes for CASSPGQALDEQYV.

The chain is built from TRBV6-5 and TRBJ1-4, with D tentatively TRBD1 (5 bases). CDR1 MNHEY and CDR2 SVGAGI come from the germline V gene. The CDR3 is 14 amino acids. V lost 8 bases and J 3 bases, leaving 13 bases between the germline ends. CDR3 in amino acids: CASSLQGANEKLFF. The CDR3 DNA follows: TGTGCCAGCTCCTTGCAGGGTGCTAATGAAAAACTGTTTTTT.

The J gene is TRBJ2-2, the V gene TRBV28, with a weak D call TRBD1 (5 bases). Germline V gives CDR1 MDHEN, CDR2 SYDVKM. CDR3 length equals 14 residues. V lost 6 bases, J lost 5 bases, and 13 bases lay in between. The CDR3 region is CASRAAGWTGELFF. The CDR3 region has the DNA TGTGCCAGCAGGGCGGCAGGGTGGACCGGGGAGCTGTTTTTT. The full variable domain, rest sourced from reference TRBV28 and TRBJ2-2, is DVKVTQSSRYLVKRTGEKVFLECVQDMDHENMFWYRQDPGLGLRLIYFSYDVKMKEKGDIPEGYSVSREKKERFSLILESASTNQTSMYLCASRAAGWTGELFFGEGSRLTVL.

The gene calls are TRBV3-1 (or the pseudogene TRBV3-2) and TRBJ2-1; TRBD1 or TRBD2 may be the D gene (6 bases each). This CDR3 comprises 12 residues. The V and J ends lost 0 bases and 10 bases respectively, with 7 bases between them. Per germline, CDR1 LGHDT and CDR2 YNNKEL (reference sequence). CDR3 region: CASSQEGGEQFF. The CDR3 DNA reads TGTGCCAGCAGCCAAGAAGGGGGGGAGCAGTTCTTC.

This chain connects TRBV7-3 to TRBJ2-2, with TRBD1 matching 8 bases. The CDR3 has 17 residues. J gave up 3 bases and V 1 base, and 7 bases lay outside the gene matches. From germline, CDR1 is SGHTA and CDR2 FQGTGA. This CDR3 reads CASSLMGTGLDTGELFF. The CDR3 DNA follows: TGTGCCAGCAGCTTAATGGGGACAGGCCTCGACACCGGGGAGCTGTTTTTT.

J is TRBJ1-5 and V is TRBV27; the D gene is possibly TRBD1 (6 bases). The V gene's germline CDR1 is MNHEY and CDR2 SMNVEV (reference sequence). This CDR3 comprises 16 residues. Trimming stripped 5 bases from V and 7 bases from J, with 21 bases between. The CDR3 reads CASSPVSPGARQPQHF. DNA of the CDR3: TGTGCCAGCAGTCCCGTATCCCCAGGGGCTCGGCAGCCCCAGCATTTT.

The chain couples TRBV10-3 to TRBJ2-5, with 9 nucleotides matching TRBD1. J gave up 5 bases and V 4 bases, and 8 bases lay outside the gene matches. The CDR3 contains 15 residues. CDR1 is ENHRY, CDR2 SYGVKD, per germline. The CDR3 spells CAISGGTGTGETQYF. The CDR3 DNA reads TGTGCCATCAGTGGAGGGACAGGGACGGGGGAGACCCAGTACTTC.

The J gene is TRBJ1-1, the V gene TRBV15; D unclear. The CDR3 sequence is 12 residues long. Germline V lookup: CDR1 LNHNV, CDR2 YYDKDF (reference sequence). The V and J ends lost 6 bases and 9 bases respectively, with 14 bases between them. The CDR3 is CATSRVPLKAFF. The DNA of the CDR3 is TGTGCCACCAGTCGGGTCCCACTGAAAGCTTTCTTT.

The gene calls are TRBV3-1 (or the pseudogene TRBV3-2) and TRBJ2-1; 13 nucleotides match TRBD2. Germline-derived CDR1 and CDR2 are LGHDT and YNNKEL (reference sequence). Unmatched junction bases numbered 12, after V lost 1 base and J lost 6 bases. CDR3 length: 19 residues. CDR3 nucleotide sequence: TGTGCCAGCAGCCAAGGTTTTTCGGGCGGGACTAGCGGGACCAATGAGCAGTTCTTC. Translation gives CASSQGFSGGTSGTNEQFF.

The chain links TRBV9 to TRBJ2-1; TRBD2 matches 8 bases. This CDR3 is 16 amino acids long. Germline V gene lookup returns CDR1 SGDLS and CDR2 YYNGEE. Losses at the gene ends were 3 bases for V and 0 bases for J; bases not matched to a gene: 5. The CDR3 bases are TGTGCCAGCAGCGCTAGCGGGTCGAGCTCCTACAATGAGCAGTTCTTC. Translating gives CASSASGSSSYNEQFF.

The chain joins TRBV24-1 to TRBJ2-2; 7 bases align to TRBD1. This CDR3 has 15 residues. Losses at the gene ends were 9 bases for V and 6 bases for J; bases not matched to a gene: 12. Germline V gene lookup returns CDR1 KGHDR and CDR2 SFDVKD. In DNA, the CDR3 is TGTGCCACCCGAGGAGCGACAGGGAGTGCCGGGGAGCTGTTTTTT. Amino acids: CATRGATGSAGELFF.

The chain is built from TRBV5-5 and TRBJ2-4; D is undetermined. Germline assignment: CDR1 SGHKS and CDR2 YYEKEE (reference sequence). Trimming removed 6 bases from V and 0 bases from J, with 19 bases in between. The CDR3 has 17 amino acids. The CDR3 bases are TGTGCCAGCACCTCGCTTAATTATGAGATAGCCAAAAACATTCAGTACTTC. Translating gives CASTSLNYEIAKNIQYF.

This clone is a singleton in its sample. As DNA, the CDR3 is TGCGCCAGCAGCCAACAGGTGGAACAGGGGAGACAAGAGACCCAGTACTTC. It translates to CASSQQVEQGRQETQYF. The rearrangement joins TRBV4-1 to TRBJ2-5; 7 nucleotides line up with TRBD1. CDR3 length: 17 residues. V gave up 2 bases and J gave up 2 bases; unmatched junction bases: 11. The germline CDR1 and CDR2 sequences are MGHRA and YSYEKL.

The CDR3 DNA reads TGTGCCACCAGTGATGCCACCGGGGACAGCTCCTACAATGAGCAGTTCTTC. Amino acid sequence: CATSDATGDSSYNEQFF. V usage is TRBV24-1 and J usage is TRBJ2-1; 7 nucleotides line up with TRBD1. The ends lost 3 bases at V and 0 bases at J; junction bases unmatched: 7. Germline assignment: CDR1 KGHDR and CDR2 SFDVKD. The CDR3 spans 17 residues.

V usage is TRBV6-1 and J usage is TRBJ1-2, with a weak D call TRBD1 (5 bases). Germline CDR1 MNHNS, CDR2 SASEGT. The CDR3 spans 15 residues. Trimming left V 1 base short and J 1 base short, with 10 bases between. The DNA for the CDR3 is TGTGCCAGCAGTGAAGATCGGGGCGGTAACTATGGCTACACCTTC. It specifies CASSEDRGGNYGYTF.

As DNA, the CDR3 is TGTGCCAGCAGTCCGCGGCCGTGGGCTAATGAAAAACTGTTTTTT. Amino acid sequence: CASSPRPWANEKLFF. The chain employs TRBV27 and TRBJ1-4, with no clear D. Germline CDR1 is MNHEY and CDR2 is SMNVEV (reference sequence). With 5 bases removed from V and 3 bases from J, the gap between germline ends came to 13 bases. CDR3 size: 15 residues.

The rearrangement joins TRBV24-1 to TRBJ1-2; TRBD1 matches at 8 bases. Trimming took 4 bases from V and 8 from J; bases not matched to a gene: 5. Germline values: CDR1 KGHDR, CDR2 SFDVKD. The CDR3 is 13 residues long. The CDR3 nucleotides are TGTGCCACCAGTGACGGACAGGGTCAAGGCTACACCTTC. This encodes CATSDGQGQGYTF.

CDR3 protein: CASSFRSAQDTQYF. The CDR3 bases are TGTGCCAGCAGCTTCCGTTCTGCACAAGATACGCAGTATTTT. This chain links TRBV13 with TRBJ2-3; no reliable D call. Germline loops: CDR1 PRHDT, CDR2 FYEKMQ (reference sequence). The CDR3 has 14 residues. V lost 3 bases and J lost 5, with 12 bases in between.

This sequence joins TRBV4-1 and TRBJ2-3; weak D call: TRBD2 (6 bases). CDR1 and CDR2 from the germline V gene are MGHRA and YSYEKL. V shed 1 base and J shed 3 bases, with 14 bases lying between them. The CDR3 covers 16 residues. CDR3 residues: CASSQGPAGGTDTQYF. CDR3 coding DNA: TGCGCCAGCAGCCAAGGGCCAGCTGGGGGGACAGATACGCAGTATTTT.

The chain uses TRBV28 and TRBJ1-5; D is undetermined. The CDR3 has 13 residues. Trimming cost V 3 bases and J 1 base, with 4 bases left between them. The germline V gene encodes CDR1 MDHEN and CDR2 SYDVKM. The CDR3 DNA is TGTGCCAGCAGTTTTGGCAGCAATCAGCCCCAGCATTTT. Protein sequence: CASSFGSNQPQHF.

This rearrangement joins TRBV20-1 to TRBJ1-1, with 7 bases identical to TRBD1. Per germline, CDR1 DFQATT and CDR2 SNEGSKA (reference sequence). V lost 3 bases, J lost 1 base, and 2 bases stayed unmatched. This CDR3 contains 13 residues. The CDR3 nucleotides are TGCAGTGCTAGTCGGACAGGGAACACTGAAGCTTTCTTT. It translates to CSASRTGNTEAFF.